A selection of T cell receptor beta chains follows, all from one sample in a study of CD4+ T cells in melanoma. Using immunoSEQ multiplex PCR, the repertoire was profiled, and TCRdb retains in-frame clones only, with some absent. The sample has 45,000 or so clones; 80% to 90% are singletons. Material for sequencing was peripheral blood. Every receptor here comes from a human donor with melanoma. The CDR3 runs from the conserved cysteine through the conserved F or W. A D gene is named only where the DNA matches it firmly. Size is stated for part of the rows, as once, few or many counts, or as a class when the clone is expanded.

. | TRBJ2-3 | . | TRBV4-3 | TGCGCCAGCAGCCAAGAATGGGCGGGCGTGAGCACAGATACGCAGTATTTT | CASSQEWAGVSTDTQYF
TRBD1 | TRBJ1-5 | . | TRBV10-1 | TGCGCCAGCAGGCGGCAGGGGGACCAGCCCCAGCATTTT | CASRRQGDQPQHF
. | TRBJ1-2 | . | TRBV7-2 | TGTGCCAGCAGCCCAACACCACAGGGCCTCCAGGGCTACACCTTC | CASSPTPQGLQGYTF
TRBD1 | TRBJ1-4 | once | TRBV2 | TGTGCCAGCAGTGCCCAGGGGGCAACTAATGAAAAACTGTTTTTT | CASSAQGATNEKLFF
. | TRBJ2-2 | . | TRBV19 | TGTGCCAGTAGTACCGGGACATGGTTTTTTAGGGGGGAGCTGTTTTTT | CASSTGTWFFRGELFF
. | TRBJ1-1 | . | TRBV19 | TGTGCCAGTAGTTTGGGAGCAATGAACACTGAAGCTTTCTTT | CASSLGAMNTEAFF
TRBD2 | TRBJ2-7 | . | TRBV7-2 | TGTGCCAGCAGCTTAGCCCTTGGCGGGGGGATCTACGAGCAGTACTTC | CASSLALGGGIYEQYF
. | TRBJ2-7 | once | TRBV18 | TGTGCCAGCTCACTAAGGACAGCAGGATCATCCGTGTTGTACGAGCAGTACTTC | CASSLRTAGSSVLYEQYF
TRBD1 | TRBJ1-5 | . | TRBV6-1 | TGTGCCAGCGTAGAGGGGGCTGGCAATCAGCCCCAGCATTTT | CASVEGAGNQPQHF
. | TRBJ2-3 | . | TRBV6-5 | TGTGCCAGCAGTTACTCGTCGACAGATACGCAGTATTTT | CASSYSSTDTQYF
. | TRBJ2-1 | . | TRBV9 | TGTGCCAGCAGCGAGAGACTCGGTCATGAGCAGTTCTTC | CASSERLGHEQFF
. | TRBJ1-2 | . | TRBV28 | TGTGCCAGCAGTTTGGCGGGGGCCGGGGGGTACACCTTC | CASSLAGAGGYTF
TRBD2 | TRBJ2-1 | once | TRBV18 | TGTGCCAGCTCACCTCCACTTTCCAGCGGGGACTTTTACAATGAGCAGTTCTTC | CASSPPLSSGDFYNEQFF
TRBD1 | TRBJ1-6 | . | TRBV7-9 | TGTGCCAGCAGCACAGGACAGGGACGAACTTATAATTCACCCCTCCACTTT | CASSTGQGRTYNSPLHF
. | TRBJ2-3 | . | TRBV9 | TGTGCCAGCAGCGTAGGCCCCGGGGTCAGCACAGATACGCAGTATTTT | CASSVGPGVSTDTQYF
. | TRBJ1-5 | . | TRBV15 | TGTGCCACCAGCAGAGGGGACAGCAATCAGCCCCAGCATTTT | CATSRGDSNQPQHF
. | TRBJ1-1 | . | TRBV7-9 | TGTGCCAGCAGCCCCCGGGACGGAGGGAACACTGAAGCTTTCTTT | CASSPRDGGNTEAFF
TRBD1 | TRBJ2-7 | once | TRBV6-6 | TGTGCCAGCAGTTACTCTGGACAGGGGTTTTCCTACGAGCAGTACTTC | CASSYSGQGFSYEQYF
TRBD2 | TRBJ2-3 | . | TRBV9 | TGTGCCAGCAGCGTAATAGCGGGGGGGCCTACAGATACGCAGTATTTT | CASSVIAGGPTDTQYF
. | TRBJ1-3 | . | TRBV12-5 | TGTGCTAGTGGTTTGGTACCGCGGAGCTCTGGAAACACCATATATTTT | CASGLVPRSSGNTIYF
. | TRBJ2-6 | . | TRBV7-8 | TGTGCCAGCAGCTCGACAGCCCTCTTCTCTGGGGCCAACGTCCTGACTTTC | CASSSTALFSGANVLTF
. | TRBJ1-5 | . | TRBV19 | . | CASSLGGTISPSIF
. | TRBJ2-7 | . | TRBV7-2 | TGTGCCAGCAGCCAACGGCCCTACGAGCAGTACTTC | CASSQRPYEQYF
. | TRBJ1-5 | . | TRBV6-1 | TGTGCCAGCAGTGAAGATCGCAGGGGAAATCAGCCCCAGCATTTT | CASSEDRRGNQPQHF
. | TRBJ2-2 | . | TRBV11-3 | TGTGCCAGCAGCCAGGGACACCTGACCGGGGAGCTGTTTTTT | CASSQGHLTGELFF
. | TRBJ1-2 | . | TRBV30 | TGTGCCTGGAGTCCACAGGTACCTAACTATGGCTACACCTTC | CAWSPQVPNYGYTF
TRBD1 | TRBJ1-2 | . | TRBV10-3 | TGTGCCATCAGTGATATGGCAGGGGGCCCGTTTGGCTACACCTTC | CAISDMAGGPFGYTF
. | TRBJ2-1 | . | TRBV9 | TGTGCCAGCAGCGTAGAGATCGGACTATCGATCAATGAGCAGTTCTTC | CASSVEIGLSINEQFF
TRBD1 | TRBJ1-2 | . | TRBV9 | TGTGCCAGCAGAGCAGGACAGGGTAACTATGGCTACACCTTC | CASRAGQGNYGYTF
. | TRBJ1-1 | . | TRBV5-1 | TGCGCCAGCAGCCCCGGGACACCTCTTGGGACTGAAGCTTTCTTT | CASSPGTPLGTEAFF
. | TRBJ2-7 | . | TRBV15 | TGTGCCACCAGCACTGGGGGAGGCTCCTACGAGCAGTACTTC | CATSTGGGSYEQYF
TRBD1 | TRBJ1-5 | . | TRBV6-5 | TGTGCCAGCAGTTACTCAGGGACAGGGGGGAATCAGCCCCAGCATTTT | CASSYSGTGGNQPQHF
. | TRBJ2-1 | . | TRBV6-5 | TGTGCCAGCAGCCCCACGGGCAGGTCCGGCGAGCAGTTCTTC | CASSPTGRSGEQFF
. | TRBJ1-5 | . | TRBV6-5 | TGTGCCAGCAGTTACACCCAAGATGGCAATCAGCCCCAGCATTTT | CASSYTQDGNQPQHF
TRBD2 | TRBJ2-7 | . | TRBV7-8 | TGTGCCAGCAGCTACACTAGCGGATCCTACGAGCAGTACTTC | CASSYTSGSYEQYF
TRBD1 | TRBJ1-2 | . | TRBV27 | TGTGCCAGCAGTTTACGACAGGGGGGCTATGGCTACACCTTC | CASSLRQGGYGYTF
. | TRBJ2-7 | . | TRBV4-1 | TGCGCCAGCAGCCAAGTGGGAGCCGAGGGCCTAAGCGAGCAGTACTTC | CASSQVGAEGLSEQYF
TRBD1 | TRBJ1-2 | . | TRBV6-5 | TGTGCCAGCAGTTACTCAGGACAGGGAAACTATGGCTACACCTTC | CASSYSGQGNYGYTF
. | TRBJ1-3 | . | TRBV4-3 | TGCGCCAGCAGCCAAGAAATCGGACCTCCGGCCCCTGGAAACACCATATATTTT | CASSQEIGPPAPGNTIYF
TRBD2 | TRBJ2-1 | . | TRBV5-1 | TGCGCCAGCAGCTTGGAACCGGGACTAGCGGGGGCCCAGTACAATGAGCAGTTCTTC | CASSLEPGLAGAQYNEQFF
TRBD2 | TRBJ2-7 | . | TRBV28 | TGTGCCAGCAGTGTTTCGCGGTGGGGCGGGGGGGCCTCCTACGAGCAGTACTTC | CASSVSRWGGGASYEQYF
. | TRBJ1-2 | . | TRBV7-9 | TGTGCCAGCAGCCAAGAGGGGACCGGCACAGGGTATGGCTACACCTTC | CASSQEGTGTGYGYTF
. | TRBJ1-2 | once | TRBV29-1 | TGCAGCGTAGGGACCATAACTGGCTACACCTTC | CSVGTITGYTF
TRBD2 | TRBJ2-1 | . | TRBV18 | TGTGCCAGCTCTCCCGGGACTAGCGGGTCCCCGGGCATGGGTGAGCAGTTCTTC | CASSPGTSGSPGMGEQFF
TRBD1 | TRBJ2-1 | . | TRBV2 | TGTGCCAGCAGGGTGCAGGGGGCTATTCCCTACAATGAGCAGTTCTTC | CASRVQGAIPYNEQFF
. | TRBJ2-7 | . | TRBV7-2 | TGTGCCAGCAGCTTCACAGGGTGGTACGAGCAGTACTTC | CASSFTGWYEQYF
TRBD1 | TRBJ2-5 | . | TRBV5-6 | TGTGCCAGCAGCTTAATGTCGACAGGGTCATTGGCGGAGACCCAGTACTTC | CASSLMSTGSLAETQYF
. | TRBJ1-2 | . | TRBV2 | TGTGCCAGCATAGGCACCCCGGACTATGGCTACACCTTC | CASIGTPDYGYTF
TRBD1 | TRBJ1-2 | . | TRBV5-1 | TGCGCCAGCAGCTTGGAGACAGGGGGCCCCTATGGCTACACCTTC | CASSLETGGPYGYTF
. | TRBJ1-5 | . | TRBV6-6 | TGTGCCAGCAGTCCCCCGGGGGCGAATAGCAATCAGCCCCAGCATTTT | CASSPPGANSNQPQHF